This note documents a single T cell receptor beta chain sequence. CDR1 and CDR2 from the germline V gene are SGHVS and FNYEAQ. V was shortened by 1 base and J by 0 bases, with 9 bases between the two germline ends. The CDR3 is 15 amino acids. This sample stems from a study of blood T cell repertoires in COVID-19. Study details: Acute-phase and convalescent COVID-19 samples originated in the United States, Italy and Spain. T cells, B-cell-depleted T cells, or PBMCs supplied cDNA or gDNA.

In the authors' workflow: Reference gene primer amplification gave estimated nucleated cell counts. Some clones are missing from TCRdb's copy, which holds only in-frame ones; the method was immunoSEQ multiplex PCR. That table supplies the V and J calls and clone size; D and trimming were determined from the DNA. The table records approximately 380,000 clones, roughly 85% of them present only once. The receptor was derived from a woman between 18 and 29 years old with acute or convalescent COVID-19. Sequencing was performed on peripheral blood. The chain joins TRBV7-6 to TRBJ2-5; no clear D. The CDR3 nucleotides read TGTGCCAGCAGCTTAGGGGCTCCCAACCAAGAGACCCAGTACTTC. Its protein is CASSLGAPNQETQYF.